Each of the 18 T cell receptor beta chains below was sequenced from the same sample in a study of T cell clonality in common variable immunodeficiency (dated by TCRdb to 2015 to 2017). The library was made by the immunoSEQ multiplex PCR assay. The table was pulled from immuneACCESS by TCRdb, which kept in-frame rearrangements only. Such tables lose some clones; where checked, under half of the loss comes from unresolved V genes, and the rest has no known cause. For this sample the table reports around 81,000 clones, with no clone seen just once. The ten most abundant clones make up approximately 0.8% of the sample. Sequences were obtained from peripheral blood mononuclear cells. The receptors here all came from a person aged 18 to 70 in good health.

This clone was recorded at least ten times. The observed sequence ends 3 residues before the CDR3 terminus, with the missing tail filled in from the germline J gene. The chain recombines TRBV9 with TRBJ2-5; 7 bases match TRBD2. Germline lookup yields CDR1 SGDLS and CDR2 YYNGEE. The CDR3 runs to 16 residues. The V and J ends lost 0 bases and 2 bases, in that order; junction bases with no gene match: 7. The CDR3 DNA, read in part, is TGTGCCAGCAGCGTAGCTTTACTAGCGAAACAAGAGACC. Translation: CASSVALLAKQET. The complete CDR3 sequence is CASSVALLAKQETQYF.

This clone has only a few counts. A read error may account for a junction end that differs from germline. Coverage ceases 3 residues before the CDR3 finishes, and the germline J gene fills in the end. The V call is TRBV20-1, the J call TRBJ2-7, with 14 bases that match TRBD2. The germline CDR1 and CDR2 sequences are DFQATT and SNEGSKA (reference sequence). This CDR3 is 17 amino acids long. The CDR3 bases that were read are TGCAGTGCCAGAGGACTAGCGGGAGGCCCAATCTCCTACGAG. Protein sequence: CSARGLAGGPISYE. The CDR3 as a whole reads CSARGLAGGPISYEQYF.

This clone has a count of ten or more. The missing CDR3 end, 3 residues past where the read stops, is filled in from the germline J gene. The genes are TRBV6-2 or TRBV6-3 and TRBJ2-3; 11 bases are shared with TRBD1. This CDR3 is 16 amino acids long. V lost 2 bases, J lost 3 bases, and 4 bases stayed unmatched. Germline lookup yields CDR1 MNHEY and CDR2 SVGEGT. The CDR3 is CASSYPGQGVTDTQYF. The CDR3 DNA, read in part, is TGTGCCAGCAGTTACCCGGGACAGGGGGTAACAGATACG.

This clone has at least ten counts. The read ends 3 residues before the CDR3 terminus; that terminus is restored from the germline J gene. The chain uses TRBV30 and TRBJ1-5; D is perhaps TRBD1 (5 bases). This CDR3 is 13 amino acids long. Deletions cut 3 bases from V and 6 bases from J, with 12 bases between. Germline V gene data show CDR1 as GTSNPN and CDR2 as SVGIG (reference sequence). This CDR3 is CAWRRGDAQPQHF. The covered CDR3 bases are TGTGCCTGGAGAAGGGGTGATGCTCAGCCC.

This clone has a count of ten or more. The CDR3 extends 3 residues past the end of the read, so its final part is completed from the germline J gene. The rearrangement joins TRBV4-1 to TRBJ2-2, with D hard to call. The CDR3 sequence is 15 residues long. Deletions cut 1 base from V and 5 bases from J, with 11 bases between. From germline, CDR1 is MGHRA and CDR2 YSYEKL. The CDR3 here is CASSQGRFLTGELFF. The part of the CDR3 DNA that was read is TGCGCCAGCAGCCAAGGCAGGTTCCTGACCGGGGAG.

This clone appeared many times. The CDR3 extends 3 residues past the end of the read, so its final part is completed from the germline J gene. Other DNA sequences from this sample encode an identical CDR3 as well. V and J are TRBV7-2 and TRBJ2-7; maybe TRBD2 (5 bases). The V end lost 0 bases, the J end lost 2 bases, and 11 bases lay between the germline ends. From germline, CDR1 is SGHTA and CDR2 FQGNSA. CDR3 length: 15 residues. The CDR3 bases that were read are TGTGCCAGCAGCTTAGCCGGCGGAGGCCCCTACGAG. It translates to CASSLAGGGPYE. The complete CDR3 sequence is CASSLAGGGPYEQYF. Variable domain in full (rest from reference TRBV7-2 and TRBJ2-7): GAGVSQSPSNKVTEKGKDVELRCDPISGHTALYWYRQSLGQGLEFLIYFQGNSAPDKSGLPSDRFSAERTGGSVSTLTIQRTQQEDSAVYLCASSLAGGGPYEQYFGPGTRLTVT.

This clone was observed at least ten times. Partial CDR3 DNA: TGTGCCAGCAGCTTAGGTCCTAGCGGAACCGGGGAG. It codes for CASSLGPSGTGE. From start to end, the CDR3 is CASSLGPSGTGELFF. The chain uses TRBV7-8 and TRBJ2-2; TRBD2 agrees at 7 bases. From the germline J gene comes the end of the CDR3, since the read stops 3 residues before it. Trimming at V came to 1 base and at J to 5 bases, leaving 4 bases not matched to a gene. The CDR3 is 15 residues long. Germline V gives CDR1 SGHVS, CDR2 FQNEAQ. Complete variable domain (other parts from reference TRBV7-8 and TRBJ2-2): GAGVSQSPRYKVAKRGQDVALRCDPISGHVSLFWYQQALGQGPEFLTYFQNEAQLDKSGLPSDRFFAERPEGSVSTLKIQRTQQEDSAVYLCASSLGPSGTGELFFGEGSRLTVL.

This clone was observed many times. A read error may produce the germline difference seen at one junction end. The CDR3: CASSQDENRGLPDTQYF. The part of the CDR3 DNA that was read is TGCGCCAGCAGCCAAGATGAGAACAGGGGATTACCAGATACG. The rearrangement joins TRBV4-2 to TRBJ2-3, with 7 bases fitting TRBD1. Coverage ceases 3 residues before the CDR3 finishes, and the germline J gene fills in the end. The germline gives CDR1 LGHNA, CDR2 YNFKEQ. The CDR3 length is 17 residues.

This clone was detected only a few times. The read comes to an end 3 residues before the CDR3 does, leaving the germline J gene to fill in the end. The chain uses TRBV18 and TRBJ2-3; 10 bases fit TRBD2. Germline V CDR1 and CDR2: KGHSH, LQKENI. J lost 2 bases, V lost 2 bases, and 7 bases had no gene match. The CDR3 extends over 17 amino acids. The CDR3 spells CASSPLRTSGTTDTQYF. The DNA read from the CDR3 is TGTGCCAGCTCACCATTAAGAACTAGCGGGACCACAGATACG.

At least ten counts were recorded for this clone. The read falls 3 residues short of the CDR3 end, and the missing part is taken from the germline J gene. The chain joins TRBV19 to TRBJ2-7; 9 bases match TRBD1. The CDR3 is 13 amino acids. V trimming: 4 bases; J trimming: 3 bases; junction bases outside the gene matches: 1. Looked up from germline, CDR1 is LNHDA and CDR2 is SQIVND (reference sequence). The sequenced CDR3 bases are TGTGCCAGTAGTAGGGGACAGGGCTACGAG. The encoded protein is CASSRGQGYE. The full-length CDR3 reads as CASSRGQGYEQYF. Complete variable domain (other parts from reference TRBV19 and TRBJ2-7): DGGITQSPKYLFRKEGQNVTLSCEQNLNHDAMYWYRQDPGQGLRLIYYSQIVNDFQKGDIAEGYSVSREKKESFPLTVTSAQKNPTAFYLCASSRGQGYEQYFGPGTRLTVT.

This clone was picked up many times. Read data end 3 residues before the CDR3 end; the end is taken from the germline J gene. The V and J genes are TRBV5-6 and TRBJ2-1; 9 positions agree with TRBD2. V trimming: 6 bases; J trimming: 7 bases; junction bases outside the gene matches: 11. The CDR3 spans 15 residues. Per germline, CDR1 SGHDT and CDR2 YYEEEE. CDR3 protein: CASTLGREGRNEQFF. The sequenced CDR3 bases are TGTGCCAGCACCCTCGGGCGGGAGGGCCGTAATGAG.

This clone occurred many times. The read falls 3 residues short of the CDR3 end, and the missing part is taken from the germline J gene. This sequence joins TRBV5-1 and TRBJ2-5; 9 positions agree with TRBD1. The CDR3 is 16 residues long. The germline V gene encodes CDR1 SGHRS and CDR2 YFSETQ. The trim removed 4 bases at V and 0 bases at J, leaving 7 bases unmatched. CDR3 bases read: TGCGCCAGCAGCCCTGCCGGGACAGGGTACCAAGAGACC. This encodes CASSPAGTGYQET. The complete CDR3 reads CASSPAGTGYQETQYF.

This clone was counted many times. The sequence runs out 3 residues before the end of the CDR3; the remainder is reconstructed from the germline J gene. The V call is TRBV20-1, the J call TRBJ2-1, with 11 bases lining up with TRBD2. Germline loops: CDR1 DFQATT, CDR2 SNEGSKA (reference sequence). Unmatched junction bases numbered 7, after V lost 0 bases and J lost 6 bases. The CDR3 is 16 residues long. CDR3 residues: CSARDPIAGGRNEQFF. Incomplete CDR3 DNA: TGCAGTGCTAGAGACCCGATAGCGGGGGGGCGCAATGAG.

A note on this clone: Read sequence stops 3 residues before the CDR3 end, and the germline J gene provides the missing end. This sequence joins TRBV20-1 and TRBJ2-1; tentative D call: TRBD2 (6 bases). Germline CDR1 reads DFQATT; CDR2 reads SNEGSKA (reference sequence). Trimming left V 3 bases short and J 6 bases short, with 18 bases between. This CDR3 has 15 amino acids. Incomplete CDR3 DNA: TGCAGTGCTAGGTGGGGACTTATTAACGTCAATGAG. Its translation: CSARWGLINVNE. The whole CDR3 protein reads CSARWGLINVNEQFF.

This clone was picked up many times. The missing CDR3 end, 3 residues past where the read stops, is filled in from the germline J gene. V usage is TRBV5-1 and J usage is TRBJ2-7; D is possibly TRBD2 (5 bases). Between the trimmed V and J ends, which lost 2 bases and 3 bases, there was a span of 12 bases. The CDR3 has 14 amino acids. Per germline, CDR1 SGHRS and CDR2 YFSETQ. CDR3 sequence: CASSFEGRNYEQYF. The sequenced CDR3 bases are TGCGCCAGCAGCTTTGAGGGCAGAAACTACGAG.

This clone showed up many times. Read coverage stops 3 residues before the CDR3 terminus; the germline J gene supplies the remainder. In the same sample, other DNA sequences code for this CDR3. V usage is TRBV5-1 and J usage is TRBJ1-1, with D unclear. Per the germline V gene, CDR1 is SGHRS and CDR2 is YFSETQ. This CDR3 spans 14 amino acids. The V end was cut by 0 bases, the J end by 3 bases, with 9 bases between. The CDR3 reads CASSLVGGDTEAFF. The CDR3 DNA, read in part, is TGCGCCAGCAGCTTGGTCGGCGGGGACACTGAA.

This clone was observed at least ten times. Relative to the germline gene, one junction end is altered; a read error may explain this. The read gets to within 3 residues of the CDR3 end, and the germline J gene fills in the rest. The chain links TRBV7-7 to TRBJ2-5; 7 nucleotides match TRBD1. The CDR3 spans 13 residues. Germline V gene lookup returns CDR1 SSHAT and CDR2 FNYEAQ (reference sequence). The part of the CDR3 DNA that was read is TGTGCTAGCAGCCAAGACAGGGTCGAGACC. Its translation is CASSQDRVET. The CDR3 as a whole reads CASSQDRVETQYF.

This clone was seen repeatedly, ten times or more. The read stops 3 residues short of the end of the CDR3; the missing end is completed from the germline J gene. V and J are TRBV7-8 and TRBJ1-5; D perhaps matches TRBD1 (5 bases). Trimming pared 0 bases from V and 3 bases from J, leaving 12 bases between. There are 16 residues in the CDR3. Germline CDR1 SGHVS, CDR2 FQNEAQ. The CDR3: CASSLAGQAFNQPQHF. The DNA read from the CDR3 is TGTGCCAGCAGCTTAGCGGGGCAGGCGTTCAATCAGCCC.